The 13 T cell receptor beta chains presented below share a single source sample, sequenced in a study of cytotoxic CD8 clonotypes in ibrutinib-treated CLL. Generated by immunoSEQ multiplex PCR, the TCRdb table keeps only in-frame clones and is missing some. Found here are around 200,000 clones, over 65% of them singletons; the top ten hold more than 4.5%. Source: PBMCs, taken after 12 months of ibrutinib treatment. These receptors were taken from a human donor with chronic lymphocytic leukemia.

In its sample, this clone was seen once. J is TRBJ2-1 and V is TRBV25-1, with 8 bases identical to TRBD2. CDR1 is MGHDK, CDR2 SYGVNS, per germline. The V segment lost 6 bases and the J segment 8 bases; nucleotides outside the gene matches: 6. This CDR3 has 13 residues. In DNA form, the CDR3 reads TGTGCCAGCAGCTTGGCGGGAGGCCATGAGCAGTTCTTC. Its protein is CASSLAGGHEQFF.

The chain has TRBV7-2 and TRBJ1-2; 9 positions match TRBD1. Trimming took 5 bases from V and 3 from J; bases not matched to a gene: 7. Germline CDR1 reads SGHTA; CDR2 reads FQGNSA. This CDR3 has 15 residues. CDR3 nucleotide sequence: TGTGCCAGCAGCCCAGTGGGACAGGGTCACTATGGCTACACCTTC. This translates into CASSPVGQGHYGYTF.

DNA for the CDR3: TGTGCCAGCAGTTTTGCGTATACGCAGTATTTT. The encoded protein is CASSFAYTQYF. The chain has TRBV27 and TRBJ2-3; D gene uncertain. V gave up 3 bases and J gave up 7 bases, with 5 bases separating them. The CDR3 loop spans 11 amino acids. Germline V gene lookup returns CDR1 MNHEY and CDR2 SMNVEV (reference sequence).

The CDR3: CAWRSRGRTDTQYF. CDR3 sequence (DNA): TGTGCCTGGAGGTCCCGAGGTAGGACAGATACGCAGTATTTT. The chain carries TRBV30 and TRBJ2-3, with unresolved D. Trimming took 3 bases from V and 3 from J, leaving 13 bases between them. Germline V gene data show CDR1 as GTSNPN and CDR2 as SVGIG (reference sequence). The CDR3 runs to 14 residues.

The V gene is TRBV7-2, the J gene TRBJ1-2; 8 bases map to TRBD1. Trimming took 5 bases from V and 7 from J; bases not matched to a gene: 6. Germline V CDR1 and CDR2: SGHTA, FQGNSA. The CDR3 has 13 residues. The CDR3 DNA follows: TGTGCCAGCAGCCTCCGGACAGGGAGTGGCTACACCTTC. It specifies CASSLRTGSGYTF.

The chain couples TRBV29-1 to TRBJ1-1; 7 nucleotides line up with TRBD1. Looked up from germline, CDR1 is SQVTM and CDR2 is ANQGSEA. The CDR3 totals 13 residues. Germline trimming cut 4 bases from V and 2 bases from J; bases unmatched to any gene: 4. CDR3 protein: CSVAGTVNTEAFF. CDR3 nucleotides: TGCAGCGTTGCTGGGACAGTCAACACTGAAGCTTTCTTT.

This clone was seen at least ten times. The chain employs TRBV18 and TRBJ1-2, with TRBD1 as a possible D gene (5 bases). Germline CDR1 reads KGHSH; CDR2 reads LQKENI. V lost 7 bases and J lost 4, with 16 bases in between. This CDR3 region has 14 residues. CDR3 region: CASYTGAGRYGYTF. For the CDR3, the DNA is TGTGCCAGCTATACCGGGGCGGGGCGCTATGGCTACACCTTC.

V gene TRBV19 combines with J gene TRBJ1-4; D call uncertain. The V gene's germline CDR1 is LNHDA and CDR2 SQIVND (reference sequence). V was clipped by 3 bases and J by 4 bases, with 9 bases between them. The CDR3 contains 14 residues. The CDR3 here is CASSIWRDNEKLFF. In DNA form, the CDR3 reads TGTGCCAGTAGTATTTGGAGGGATAATGAAAAACTGTTTTTT. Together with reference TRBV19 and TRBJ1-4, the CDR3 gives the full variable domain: DGGITQSPKYLFRKEGQNVTLSCEQNLNHDAMYWYRQDPGQGLRLIYYSQIVNDFQKGDIAEGYSVSREKKESFPLTVTSAQKNPTAFYLCASSIWRDNEKLFFGSGTQLSVL.

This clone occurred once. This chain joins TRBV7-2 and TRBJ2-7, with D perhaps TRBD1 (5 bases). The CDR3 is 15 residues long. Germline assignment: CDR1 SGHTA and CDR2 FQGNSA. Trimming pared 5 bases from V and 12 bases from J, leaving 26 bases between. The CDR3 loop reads CASSRRQTSLAVVYF. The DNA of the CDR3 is TGTGCCAGCAGCCGGAGACAGACCTCATTGGCCGTGGTGTACTTC.

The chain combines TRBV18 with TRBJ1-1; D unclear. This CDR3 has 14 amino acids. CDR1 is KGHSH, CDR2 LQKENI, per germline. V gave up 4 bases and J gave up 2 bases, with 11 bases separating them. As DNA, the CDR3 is TGTGCCAGCTCACTTACAGTGGGAAACACTGAAGCTTTCTTT. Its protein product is CASSLTVGNTEAFF.

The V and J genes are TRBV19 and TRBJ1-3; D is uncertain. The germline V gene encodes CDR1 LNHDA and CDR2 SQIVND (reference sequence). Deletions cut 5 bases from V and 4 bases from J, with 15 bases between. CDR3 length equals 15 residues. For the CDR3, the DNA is TGTGCCAGTAGTCGATTCGGGGTGAGCGGAAACACCATATATTTT. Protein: CASSRFGVSGNTIYF.

The CDR3 region is CASSLGLYNEQFF. The CDR3 region has the DNA TGTGCCAGCAGCTTAGGGCTCTACAATGAGCAGTTCTTC. The chain couples TRBV7-8 to TRBJ2-1; D unresolved. The CDR3 has 13 residues. Trimming took off 1 base at V and 3 bases at J, with 4 bases between the two ends. Germline CDR1 reads SGHVS; CDR2 reads FQNEAQ.

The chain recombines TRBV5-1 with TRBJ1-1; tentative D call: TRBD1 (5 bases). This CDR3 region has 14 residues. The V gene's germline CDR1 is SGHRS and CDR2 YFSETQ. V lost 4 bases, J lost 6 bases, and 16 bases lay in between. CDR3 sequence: CASSPLEGTAEAFF. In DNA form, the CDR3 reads TGCGCCAGCAGCCCACTGGAGGGGACCGCTGAAGCTTTCTTT.